These T cell receptor beta chains were read from a single sample in a study of shared clonotypes between healthy human individuals. Some clones are missing from TCRdb's copy, which holds only in-frame ones; the method was immunoSEQ multiplex PCR. The sample yields about 2 million clones, about 95% seen once. The sample comprised naive CD8+ T cells sorted from blood. The origin of the receptors is a man between 18 and 35 years old in good health. The CDR3 runs from the conserved cysteine through the conserved F or W. The order of the fields is V gene, D gene, clone size, J gene, CDR3 DNA, CDR3 protein. D genes are given only for firm matches. Clone size is not always given. Where it is, it says once, few, many or a class for expanded clones.

TRBV27	.	.	TRBJ2-7	TGTGCCAGCAGTCCCTCTAGGGGGGCCGGGGTCTACGAGCAGTACTTC	CASSPSRGAGVYEQYF
TRBV4-3	.	.	TRBJ2-5	TGCGCCAGCAGCCAAGTTTCCGGCCAAGAGACCCAGTACTTC	CASSQVSGQETQYF
TRBV11-2	.	.	TRBJ2-1	TGTGCCAGCAGCTTAGCGGCCCCGGGGGCAACGGGGTACAATGAGCAGTTCTTC	CASSLAAPGATGYNEQFF
TRBV28	.	.	TRBJ1-5	TGTGCCAGCAGTTCCGACAGACAGAGCAATCAGCCCCAGCATTTT	CASSSDRQSNQPQHF
TRBV7-8	.	.	TRBJ1-1	TGTGCCAGCAGTCCGACCGGGACTGAAGCTTTCTTT	CASSPTGTEAFF
TRBV19	.	.	TRBJ2-7	TGTGCCAGTAGTATAGGACCTCGCTACGAGCAGTACTTC	CASSIGPRYEQYF
TRBV4-2	.	.	TRBJ2-7	TGTGCCAGCAGCCATGGACTACAGGACGAGCAGTACTTC	CASSHGLQDEQYF
TRBV27	TRBD2	.	TRBJ2-1	TGTGCCAGCACCACTGGGGCGGGAGCCAACAATGAGCAGTTCTTC	CASTTGAGANNEQFF
TRBV27	.	.	TRBJ2-7	TGTGCCAGCAGCCTTACTAGCTGGGCCCCCTACGAGCAGTACTTC	CASSLTSWAPYEQYF
TRBV10-3	TRBD2	.	TRBJ2-7	TGTGCCATCACTGGGACTAGCGGGACCTACGAGCAGTACTTC	CAITGTSGTYEQYF
TRBV13	.	once	TRBJ1-2	TGTGCCAGCAGCTTATTCTCAGGGGATATGAACTATGGCTACACCTTC	CASSLFSGDMNYGYTF
TRBV19	.	.	TRBJ2-1	TGTGCCAGTAGTACAGGGAACAATGAGCAGTTCTTC	CASSTGNNEQFF
TRBV19	TRBD1	few	TRBJ2-7	TGTGCCAGCGGGACAGGCCCTTCCTACGAGCAGTACTTC	CASGTGPSYEQYF
TRBV5-6	.	.	TRBJ2-5	TGTGCCAGCAGCTTGAGAGGTGCCCTGGCCCAGTACTTC	CASSLRGALAQYF
TRBV29-1	.	.	TRBJ1-1	TGCAGCGTTGGTAATTTTGAGGTAATTGGATACACTGAAGCTTTCTTT	CSVGNFEVIGYTEAFF
TRBV9	TRBD2	.	TRBJ2-1	TGTGCCAGCAGCACGGGAGGATCATACAATGAGCAGTTCTTC	CASSTGGSYNEQFF
TRBV7-6	TRBD2	.	TRBJ2-7	TGTGCCAGCAGCCCTACTAGCGGTTCCTCCTACGAGCAGTACTTC	CASSPTSGSSYEQYF
TRBV10-3	.	.	TRBJ2-7	TGTGCCATCACCGCTCGAGGGGGTGAGGGGGACGAGCAGTACTTC	CAITARGGEGDEQYF
TRBV7-4	.	.	TRBJ2-1	TGTGCCAGCAGCTTAGGTGGAAGATACAATGAGCAGTTCTTC	CASSLGGRYNEQFF
TRBV10-2	.	.	TRBJ1-2	TGCGCCAGCAGTGAGTCGCAGGCGGGAGGCTACACCTTC	CASSESQAGGYTF
TRBV25-1	.	.	TRBJ1-1	TGTGCCAGCCAGGAGGTACAGGAGAACACTGAAGCTTTCTTT	CASQEVQENTEAFF
TRBV6-1	.	.	TRBJ1-1	TGTGCCAGCATTCCGGGGAACACTGAAGCTTTCTTT	CASIPGNTEAFF
TRBV27	.	.	TRBJ2-3	TGTGCCAGCAGTTTATGGAACACAGATACGCAGTATTTT	CASSLWNTDTQYF
TRBV7-2	TRBD2	once	TRBJ2-7	TGTGCCAGCAGCGCGGGACTAGCGGGAGGGTACGAGCAGTACTTC	CASSAGLAGGYEQYF
TRBV7-9	.	once	TRBJ2-3	TGTGCCAGCAGCTCACCTAGCGACTACACAGATACGCAGTATTTT	CASSSPSDYTDTQYF
TRBV5-6	.	.	TRBJ2-7	TGTGCCAGCAGCTTCACGGGGGATCGCGAGCAGTACTTC	CASSFTGDREQYF
TRBV4-3	.	.	TRBJ2-2	TGCGCCAGCAGCCAAGAACCAGTCCAGTACGGGGAGCTGTTTTTT	CASSQEPVQYGELFF
TRBV5-8	TRBD2	.	TRBJ2-3	TGTGCCAGCAGCGGGGGGACTAGCGGACGCACAGATACGCAGTATTTT	CASSGGTSGRTDTQYF
TRBV9	.	.	TRBJ1-1	TGTGCCAGCAGCGTAGTGGGGACAAGCATGAACACTGAAGCTTTCTTT	CASSVVGTSMNTEAFF
TRBV10-3	TRBD2	.	TRBJ2-2	TGTGCCATCAGTGAGGAAGCGGGGGGCCAGAACACCGGGGAGCTGTTTTTT	CAISEEAGGQNTGELFF
TRBV2	TRBD1	.	TRBJ2-7	TGTGCCAGCAGTGAAGCGCTGGTGACAGGGGCCGGCGAGCAGTACTTC	CASSEALVTGAGEQYF
TRBV6-5	.	.	TRBJ2-7	TGTGCCAGCAGTTACTTCAGGAGTAAGTACGAGCAGTACTTC	CASSYFRSKYEQYF
TRBV2	.	.	TRBJ2-7	TGTGCCAGCAGTGCAGGGGGGCTCGAGCAGTACTTC	CASSAGGLEQYF
TRBV5-6	.	.	TRBJ2-7	TGTGCCAGCAGCTTGATGTCCTACGAGCAGTACTTC	CASSLMSYEQYF
TRBV30	.	.	TRBJ2-7	TGTGCCTGGGGGAAGGAACGGGAGCAGTACTTC	CAWGKEREQYF
TRBV11-2	.	.	TRBJ2-3	TGTGCCAGCAGTCCTCGGGAGTTCGCAGATACGCAGTATTTT	CASSPREFADTQYF
TRBV6-1	.	.	TRBJ2-7	TGTGCCACCTCAACCTGGGCGGGGCCCTCCTACGAGCAGTACTTC	CATSTWAGPSYEQYF
TRBV28	TRBD1	.	TRBJ1-4	TGTGCCACCTTTACTTCAAGGACAGGCCTTAATGAAAAACTGTTTTTT	CATFTSRTGLNEKLFF
TRBV7-8	TRBD2	.	TRBJ2-7	TGTGCCAGCAGCTTAAAGCCCGCCCTGGCTAGCGGGAGCTCCTACGAGCAGTACTTC	CASSLKPALASGSSYEQYF
TRBV4-1	.	.	TRBJ2-2	TGCGCCAGCAGCCAACCTCCGGGGCCCACGATTGGCGGGGAGCTGTTTTTT	CASSQPPGPTIGGELFF
TRBV28	TRBD1	.	TRBJ2-1	TGTGCCAGCAGTTTAGCGGACAGGGAACCCCACAATGAGCAGTTCTTC	CASSLADREPHNEQFF
TRBV4-1	TRBD2	.	TRBJ2-1	TGCGCCAGCAGCACGGGACTAGACGGGTTAAGCGAGCAGTTCTTC	CASSTGLDGLSEQFF
TRBV30	.	.	TRBJ1-1	TGTGCCTGGAGTGTATGGGCCACTGAAGCTTTCTTT	CAWSVWATEAFF
TRBV6-5	.	.	TRBJ1-2	TGTGCCAGCAGTGTCGACGGGTTTGATGGCTACACCTTC	CASSVDGFDGYTF
TRBV6-6	TRBD1	once	TRBJ2-1	TGTGCCAGCAGCATCCAGGGGGCGCCCCTCAATGAGCAGTTCTTC	CASSIQGAPLNEQFF
TRBV27	TRBD1	once	TRBJ1-2	TGTGCCAGCAGTTTATTGAGCGGACAGGGGAGTGACTATGGCTACACCTTC	CASSLLSGQGSDYGYTF
TRBV27	.	.	TRBJ2-7	TGTGCCAGCAGTCCCTCCCTCTACGAGCAGTACTTC	CASSPSLYEQYF
TRBV19	TRBD1	once	TRBJ2-1	TGTGCCAGTAGTAAAACAGGGGGCAATGAGCAGTTCTTC	CASSKTGGNEQFF
TRBV10-3	.	.	TRBJ1-2	TGTGCCATCAACGACAACAGGGCTAACTATGGCTACACCTTC	CAINDNRANYGYTF
TRBV25-1	TRBD1	.	TRBJ2-1	TGTGCCAGCAGTGACCCCGGGACAGCCTACAATGAGCAGTTCTTC	CASSDPGTAYNEQFF
TRBV2	.	few	TRBJ1-5	TGTGCCAGCACCATGGACACTCAGGGACAGCCCCAGCATTTT	CASTMDTQGQPQHF
TRBV5-6	.	.	TRBJ1-6	TGTGCCAGCAGCTGGGTCCCAGAAGGCTCCTATAATTCACCCCTCCACTTT	CASSWVPEGSYNSPLHF